The clone carrying this TCR beta chain appeared a single time. Study processing details: It was from reference gene primer amplification that nucleated cell counts were estimated. Some clones are missing from TCRdb's copy, which holds only in-frame ones; the method was immunoSEQ multiplex PCR. The DNA was the basis for D and trimming; V, J and clone size are from that table. This sample has approximately 250,000 clones, with about 91% found just once. Those enrolled, adults aged roughly 18 to 89 years, came from about 24 US areas. The data belong to a study of blood T cell repertoires in COVID-19. Study details: Sources were T cells, B-cell-depleted T cells, or PBMCs; the material itself was cDNA or gDNA.

Per the germline V gene, CDR1 is SGHNT and CDR2 is YYREEE (reference sequence). V lost 0 bases to trimming and J lost 0 bases, with 13 bases between them. The CDR3 is made up of 17 amino acids. The chain joins TRBV5-4 to TRBJ2-1; D may be TRBD2 (5 bases). This sequence was found in a man aged 40-55 years who had been exposed to COVID-19. The source material was PBMCs or T cells enriched from blood (not recorded which). In DNA form, the CDR3 reads TGTGCCAGCAGCTTGGAGATAGCGCCGAGCTCCTACAATGAGCAGTTCTTC. This codes for CASSLEIAPSSYNEQFF.